A single sample gave rise to the 20 T cell receptor beta chains below, sequenced in a study of blood T cell repertoires in COVID-19. Only in-frame clones appear in the TCRdb table, and some are missing; sequencing was by immunoSEQ multiplex PCR. The data show roughly 65,000 clones, roughly 80% seen once. Specimen: peripheral blood. These receptors all stem from a human donor in a cohort sampled during active COVID-19.

The genes are TRBV15 and TRBJ1-2, with 9 bases that match TRBD1. The CDR3 sequence is 17 residues long. The ends lost 0 bases at V and 3 bases at J; junction bases unmatched: 8. Germline V gene lookup returns CDR1 LNHNV and CDR2 YYDKDF (reference sequence). The CDR3 DNA is TGTGCCACCAGCAGAGATCCGGGACAGGGACGAGACTATGGCTACACCTTC. Amino acids: CATSRDPGQGRDYGYTF.

The count of this clone is one. The V gene is TRBV2, the J gene TRBJ2-2; TRBD2 matches 9 bases. J gave up 7 bases and V 6 bases, and 12 bases lay outside the gene matches. In germline, CDR1 is SNHLY, CDR2 FYNNEI. The CDR3 extends over 16 amino acids. In nucleotides, the CDR3 is TGTGCCAGCAGATCAGGAGCGGGAGGTTTTATCGGGGAGCTGTTTTTT. Translation gives CASRSGAGGFIGELFF.

The genes are TRBV6-1 and TRBJ1-4; D possibly corresponds to TRBD1 (5 bases). Trimming shortened V by 2 bases and J by 8 bases, and 15 bases separated the two germline ends. In germline, CDR1 is MNHNS, CDR2 SASEGT. This CDR3 comprises 15 residues. Written as DNA, the CDR3 is TGTGCCAGCAGTGAATCTTCAGGGAATGTCGAAAAACTGTTTTTT. Translating it yields CASSESSGNVEKLFF.

J is TRBJ2-7 and V is TRBV7-9; tentatively, D is TRBD1 (5 bases). V shed 3 bases and J shed 2 bases, with 11 bases lying between them. CDR1 SEHNR and CDR2 FQNEAQ come from the germline V gene (reference sequence). This CDR3 is built from 14 residues. The CDR3 reads CASSLGLGTYEQYF. DNA for the CDR3: TGTGCCAGCAGCTTGGGGCTGGGGACCTACGAGCAGTACTTC. The variable domain in full, with the rest retrieved from reference TRBV7-9 and TRBJ2-7, is DTGVSQNPRHKITKRGQNVTFRCDPISEHNRLYWYRQTLGQGPEFLTYFQNEAQLEKSRLLSDRFSAERPKGSFSTLEIQRTEQGDSAMYLCASSLGLGTYEQYFGPGTRLTVT.

In this sample, this clone turned up a few times. The chain employs TRBV24-1 and TRBJ2-1; tentatively, D is TRBD1 (5 bases). Germline V CDR1 and CDR2: KGHDR, SFDVKD. The CDR3 covers 14 residues. Trimming left V 3 bases short and J 2 bases short, with 7 bases between. The CDR3 region is CATSDGAAYNEQFF. CDR3 in DNA: TGTGCCACCAGTGATGGGGCAGCCTACAATGAGCAGTTCTTC.

This clone has more than one count but fewer than ten. The V gene is TRBV6-6, the J gene TRBJ2-2; a weak D match, TRBD1 (5 bases). CDR1 is MNHNY and CDR2 is SVGAGI in the germline V gene (reference sequence). The V and J ends lost 6 bases and 1 base respectively, with 9 bases between them. The CDR3 is made up of 14 amino acids. CDR3 loop: CASRDIRNTGELFF. The DNA for the CDR3 is TGTGCCAGCAGGGACATCAGGAACACCGGGGAGCTGTTTTTT.

This rearrangement joins TRBV19 to TRBJ1-5, with no clear D. This CDR3 is 13 amino acids long. CDR1 and CDR2 from the germline V gene are LNHDA and SQIVND (reference sequence). Trimming cost V 3 bases and J 4 bases, with 7 bases left between them. The CDR3: CASSMGRNQPQHF. The CDR3 coding sequence is TGTGCCAGTAGTATGGGCAGGAATCAGCCCCAGCATTTT.

V usage is TRBV5-1 and J usage is TRBJ1-6; TRBD1 agrees at 9 bases. This CDR3 region has 15 residues. Per the germline V gene, CDR1 is SGHRS and CDR2 is YFSETQ. V gave up 2 bases and J gave up 7 bases; unmatched junction bases: 4. For the CDR3, the DNA is TGCGCCAGCAGCTTACAGGGGGCTGGAAATTCACCCCTCCACTTT. Its translation is CASSLQGAGNSPLHF.

The chain joins TRBV19 to TRBJ1-5; unclear D gene. The germline V gene has CDR1 LNHDA and CDR2 SQIVND (reference sequence). The length of the CDR3 is 15 residues. Trimming left V 3 bases short and J 7 bases short, with 16 bases between. The CDR3 sequence is CASSMGQPGTQPQHF. The CDR3 DNA reads TGTGCCAGTAGTATGGGCCAACCCGGCACCCAGCCCCAGCATTTT.

In nucleotides, the CDR3 is TGTGCCAGCAGCAAAGTGGGTAGAGCGGGGGGACAAGAGACCCAGTACTTC. This sequence encodes CASSKVGRAGGQETQYF. The V call is TRBV21-1, the J call TRBJ2-5; the table's TRBD2 call for D was not verified on the DNA. TRBV21-1 is annotated as a pseudogene. The CDR3 consists of 17 residues.

This clone was picked up one time. The chain employs TRBV5-1 and TRBJ2-3, with 8 bases aligning to TRBD2. The junction had 6 bases not matched to a gene; V was cut back by 4 bases and J by 2 bases. CDR3 length equals 15 residues. The germline V gene encodes CDR1 SGHRS and CDR2 YFSETQ. The CDR3 region is CASSPSGSFTDTQYF. CDR3 nucleotide sequence: TGCGCCAGCAGCCCCAGCGGGAGTTTCACAGATACGCAGTATTTT.

The CDR3 sequence is CASSSGGGRPQHF. CDR3 nucleotides: TGTGCCAGCAGTTCAGGGGGAGGTAGGCCCCAGCATTTT. The rearrangement uses TRBV6-9 and TRBJ1-5; TRBD1 agrees at 7 bases. This CDR3 contains 13 residues. CDR1 MNHGY and CDR2 SVAAGI come from the germline V gene. With 4 bases clipped from V and 9 bases from J, the junction kept 6 bases outside the gene matches.

The chain uses TRBV29-1 and TRBJ2-1; 11 nucleotides line up with TRBD2. The CDR3 has 11 amino acids. Germline CDR1 reads SQVTM; CDR2 reads ANQGSEA. The junction had 4 bases not matched to a gene; V was cut back by 4 bases and J by 14 bases. The CDR3 reads CSVGLAGFEFF. The CDR3, as DNA: TGCAGCGTTGGACTAGCGGGGTTCGAGTTCTTC.

This chain joins TRBV30 and TRBJ2-5, with D unclear. This CDR3 contains 12 residues. Trimming left V 1 base short and J 5 bases short, with 8 bases between. Germline lookup yields CDR1 GTSNPN and CDR2 SVGIG (reference sequence). The CDR3 sequence: CAWSASSETQYF. CDR3 DNA: TGTGCCTGGAGTGCCTCGAGCGAGACCCAGTACTTC. Looking up the rest from reference TRBV30 and TRBJ2-5 gives the full variable domain: SQTIHQWPATLVQPVGSPLSLECTVEGTSNPNLYWYRQAAGRGLQLLFYSVGIGQISSEVPQNLSASRPQDRQFILSSKKLLLSDSGFYLCAWSASSETQYFGPGTRLLVL.

V usage is TRBV11-2 and J usage is TRBJ1-1; TRBD1 matches at 9 bases. With 8 bases clipped from V and 10 bases from J, the junction kept 11 bases outside the gene matches. CDR3 length: 13 amino acids. Germline CDR1 and CDR2: SGHAT and FQNNGV. CDR3 loop: CASGPGTGTGAFF. Here the CDR3 DNA reads TGTGCCAGCGGTCCCGGGACAGGGACCGGAGCTTTCTTT.

This clone has a single count. The rearrangement uses TRBV23-1 and TRBJ2-7; D gene unclear. TRBV23-1 is marked as an open reading frame, function uncertain. The CDR3 is 12 residues long. Trimming removed 7 bases at V and 2 bases at J, with 9 bases between. CDR3 DNA: TGCGCCAGCAAGCCAACCCCCTACGAGCAGTACTTC. Translating gives CASKPTPYEQYF.

The chain carries TRBV28 and TRBJ1-1, with D possibly matching TRBD1 (5 bases). Trimming cost V 7 bases and J 4 bases, with 22 bases left between them. The CDR3 sequence is 16 residues long. Germline V gives CDR1 MDHEN, CDR2 SYDVKM. The CDR3 nucleotides are TGTGCCAGCACCCAAAGGGGTACGGGGGGGGGCACTGAAGCTTTCTTT. Translated: CASTQRGTGGGTEAFF.

The chain uses TRBV7-2 and TRBJ2-3; possibly TRBD2 for D (6 bases). Germline V CDR1 and CDR2: SGHTA, FQGNSA. V lost 5 bases, J lost 1 base, and 13 bases lay in between. The length of the CDR3 is 15 residues. CDR3 bases: TGTGCCAGCAGCCCCCTGAGGAGGGGCACAGATACGCAGTATTTT. Protein: CASSPLRRGTDTQYF.

V usage is TRBV13 and J usage is TRBJ2-1; 10 nucleotides line up with TRBD2. Per germline, CDR1 PRHDT and CDR2 FYEKMQ (reference sequence). The ends lost 0 bases at V and 7 bases at J; junction bases unmatched: 3. This CDR3 contains 15 residues. The CDR3 bases are TGTGCCAGCAGCTTAGGAGTAGCGGGAGGTAATGAGCAGTTCTTC. Translating gives CASSLGVAGGNEQFF.

The chain recombines TRBV10-1 with TRBJ2-1; the match to TRBD1 covers 7 bases. Germline V gene data show CDR1 as WNHNN and CDR2 as SYGVQD (reference sequence). V lost 2 bases, J lost 8 bases, and 15 bases stayed unmatched. The CDR3 consists of 17 residues. Here the CDR3 DNA reads TGCGCCAGCAGTGAGCAAAAATTGACAGGGCGTGGGGATGAGCAGTTCTTC. Residues: CASSEQKLTGRGDEQFF.